The clone carrying this TCR beta chain was observed a few times. No antigen is known for it. This record belongs to a study of identical twins. Study results and limitations: Shared out-of-frame alpha sequences (those common to twins) showed excess low generation probability.

It was template switching that added a universal primer site, and there were unique molecular identifiers on the cDNA. TCRdb reprocessed the 5' RACE reads with MiXCR, giving one entry per CDR3 protein. The sample contains 450,000 or so distinct CDR3 sequences, 14% of which appear only once. Deletions cut 2 bases from V and 2 bases from J, with 14 bases between. CDR3 size: 16 residues. From germline, CDR1 is MNHEY and CDR2 SVGEGT. The same sample was also studied in work on yellow fever vaccine responses in identical twins. From that second work: Reportedly, the T cell response mounted by twins to vaccine seemed partly convergent, partly personalized.

This receptor was identified in a woman aged 18 to 35 in good health. Input material: CD4+ T cells sorted from blood. V is TRBV6-2 or TRBV6-3 and J is TRBJ2-3, with D perhaps TRBD1 (5 bases). CDR3 loop: CASSYGPTDPTDTQYF. For the CDR3, the DNA is TGTGCCAGCAGTTACGGCCCGACAGACCCCACAGATACGCAGTATTTT.